Listed here are 2 T cell receptor beta chains from one sample, sequenced in a study of cytomegalovirus exposure and HLA in healthy donors. Use of 60 Vbeta and 13 Jbeta primers characterized the PCR. Sequencing used immunoSEQ multiplex PCR; TCRdb keeps in-frame clones, though not all of them. The table has about 77,000 clones, roughly 74% seen once. Specimen: PBMCs. The receptors stem from a man aged 40-55 years in good health and CMV-seronegative.

This clone was recorded only once. V gene TRBV4-2 combines with J gene TRBJ2-4; 9 nucleotides match TRBD1. The V gene end was trimmed by 0 bases and the J gene end by 0 bases; junction bases not matched to a gene: 9. The germline V gene encodes CDR1 LGHNA and CDR2 YNFKEQ. There are 19 residues in the CDR3. The chain's CDR3 is CASSQDLGGQGIAKNIQYF. Written as DNA, the CDR3 is TGTGCCAGCAGCCAAGATCTTGGCGGACAGGGGATAGCCAAAAACATTCAGTACTTC.

This chain uses TRBV5-1 with TRBJ2-3; D remains ambiguous. The CDR3 is 12 amino acids. Trimming cost V 3 bases and J 10 bases, with 12 bases left between them. From germline, CDR1 is SGHRS and CDR2 YFSETQ. CDR3 in amino acids: CASSSDNLPQYF. In DNA, the CDR3 is TGCGCCAGCAGCTCTGACAACCTTCCGCAGTATTTT.